These 18 T cell receptor beta chains originate from one sample sequenced in a study of blood T cell repertoires in COVID-19. The protocol was immunoSEQ multiplex PCR, while the TCRdb copy is restricted to in-frame clones and leaves out a portion. Of approximately 220,000 clones listed, 83% are singletons. The source material was PBMCs or T cells enriched from blood (not recorded which). All receptors come from a woman aged 45-59 years who had been exposed to COVID-19.

This chain connects TRBV12-3 or TRBV12-4 to TRBJ1-1; 9 nucleotides agree with TRBD1. This CDR3 spans 13 amino acids. Losses at the gene ends were 6 bases for V and 4 bases for J; bases not matched to a gene: 3. The DNA of the CDR3 is TGTGCCAGCAGGGGACAGGGAAGCACTGAAGCTTTCTTT. This codes for CASRGQGSTEAFF.

This chain's CDR3 is CASSTNKNTEAFF. The CDR3 nucleotides read TGTGCCAGTAGTACGAACAAGAACACTGAAGCTTTCTTT. This sequence joins TRBV19 and TRBJ1-1; the D is unclear. The germline CDR1 and CDR2 sequences are LNHDA and SQIVND (reference sequence). This CDR3 contains 13 residues. Trimming stripped 4 bases from V and 1 base from J, with 7 bases between. Complete variable domain (other parts from reference TRBV19 and TRBJ1-1): DGGITQSPKYLFRKEGQNVTLSCEQNLNHDAMYWYRQDPGQGLRLIYYSQIVNDFQKGDIAEGYSVSREKKESFPLTVTSAQKNPTAFYLCASSTNKNTEAFFGQGTRLTVV.

This chain uses TRBV27 with TRBJ2-2; 8 positions match TRBD1. Germline CDR1 reads MNHEY; CDR2 reads SMNVEV (reference sequence). The length of the CDR3 is 12 residues. Trimming removed 10 bases from V and 4 bases from J; junction bases left unmatched: 2. The CDR3 DNA reads TGTGCCACCACAGGGGGCACCGGGGAGCTGTTTTTT. It translates to CATTGGTGELFF.

V usage is TRBV4-1 and J usage is TRBJ1-1, with unresolved D. The germline V gene encodes CDR1 MGHRA and CDR2 YSYEKL. The V and J ends lost 1 base and 4 bases respectively, with 13 bases between them. This CDR3 has 15 residues. The CDR3 loop reads CASSQVTRSGTEAFF. The DNA for the CDR3 is TGCGCCAGCAGCCAAGTAACCCGCTCAGGCACTGAAGCTTTCTTT.

The rearrangement links TRBV30 to TRBJ2-7; TRBD1 agrees at 7 bases. Germline V gives CDR1 GTSNPN, CDR2 SVGIG (reference sequence). This CDR3 is 13 amino acids long. The junction had 6 bases not matched to a gene; V was cut back by 0 bases and J by 7 bases. CDR3 sequence (DNA): TGTGCCTGGAGTGTTCAGGGGGTTGGGGAGCAGTACTTC. Residues: CAWSVQGVGEQYF.

The CDR3 loop reads CASGPGQGASGNTIYF. CDR3 DNA sequence: TGTGCTAGTGGGCCGGGACAGGGAGCCTCTGGAAACACCATATATTTT. V gene TRBV12-5 combines with J gene TRBJ1-3, with 9 bases fitting TRBD1. Germline V gene data show CDR1 as LGHNT and CDR2 as FRNRAP. V gave up 6 bases and J gave up 0 bases; unmatched junction bases: 6. There are 16 residues in the CDR3.

The chain employs TRBV12-3 or TRBV12-4 and TRBJ1-1; TRBD1 might be the D (6 bases). This CDR3 has 13 amino acids. The germline V and J ends were trimmed by 8 bases and 1 base, with 11 bases remaining between them. The CDR3 DNA reads TGTGCCAGCCGGACAGCCTGGAACACTGAAGCTTTCTTT. Its translation: CASRTAWNTEAFF.

On this clone: An end of the junction differs from the germline gene, which may be a read error. V gene TRBV6-1 combines with J gene TRBJ1-1; D not certain. CDR3 length: 15 amino acids. CDR1 is MNHNS, CDR2 SASEGT, per germline. The CDR3: CASSEGRARNTEAFF. For the CDR3, the DNA is TGTGCCAGCAGCGAAGGGAGGGCTCGGAACACTGAAGCTTTCTTT.

J is TRBJ1-2 and V is TRBV7-8; D might be TRBD1 (5 bases). CDR1 is SGHVS and CDR2 is FQNEAQ in the germline V gene. The CDR3 totals 16 residues. V dropped 0 bases and J dropped 3 bases, with 14 bases sitting between them. As DNA, the CDR3 is TGTGCCAGCAGCTTAGCGGGAGGGCAGGGCCACTATGGCTACACCTTC. Translated: CASSLAGGQGHYGYTF.

This chain links TRBV6-5 with TRBJ2-1; perhaps TRBD1 as D (7 bases). The germline V gene has CDR1 MNHEY and CDR2 SVGAGI. The CDR3 sequence is 13 residues long. The V and J ends lost 11 bases and 2 bases respectively, with 13 bases between them. CDR3 nucleotide sequence: TGTGCCCTCGCAGGGGGGCCCTACAATGAGCAGTTCTTC. Amino acid sequence: CALAGGPYNEQFF.

The J gene is TRBJ1-2, the V gene TRBV5-1, with a tentative D call TRBD1 (6 bases). Deletions cut 4 bases from V and 1 base from J, with 14 bases between. This CDR3 spans 15 amino acids. The germline CDR1 and CDR2 sequences are SGHRS and YFSETQ. CDR3 nucleotides: TGCGCCAGCAGCATGACAGGAGCCCTTAACTATGGCTACACCTTC. Its protein is CASSMTGALNYGYTF.

V and J are TRBV5-1 and TRBJ1-2, with D possibly TRBD1 on 5 matching bases. The CDR3 is 12 residues long. The V gene lost 0 bases and the J gene lost 8 bases, with 8 bases spanning the gap. Germline V CDR1 and CDR2: SGHRS, YFSETQ. The CDR3 here is CASSLDRGGYTF. The CDR3 nucleotides are TGCGCCAGCAGCTTGGATAGGGGCGGCTACACCTTC.

This CDR3 is CASSISGVNNYGYTF. CDR3 DNA: TGTGCCAGTAGTATATCAGGGGTAAACAACTATGGCTACACCTTC. The J gene is TRBJ1-2, the V gene TRBV19; D is perhaps TRBD1 (6 bases). The V end was cut by 2 bases, the J end by 2 bases, with 12 bases between. The CDR3 sequence is 15 residues long. Per the germline V gene, CDR1 is LNHDA and CDR2 is SQIVND (reference sequence).

The gene calls are TRBV28 and TRBJ1-2, with no clear D. V lost 7 bases to trimming and J lost 1 base, with 4 bases between them. Germline V lookup: CDR1 MDHEN, CDR2 SYDVKM. This CDR3 is built from 11 residues. The CDR3 region is CASNSNYGYTF. The CDR3 nucleotides read TGTGCCAGCAACAGTAACTATGGCTACACCTTC.

This chain uses TRBV27 with TRBJ1-2; a possible D gene is TRBD1 (5 bases). V shed 3 bases and J shed 8 bases, with 13 bases lying between them. The length of the CDR3 is 13 residues. Germline CDR1 and CDR2: MNHEY and SMNVEV (reference sequence). CDR3 coding DNA: TGTGCCAGCAGTTTTCAAGGGGCGGGGGGCTACACCTTC. Translated, it gives CASSFQGAGGYTF.

The V call is TRBV2, the J call TRBJ2-7, with 7 bases identical to TRBD2. CDR1 is SNHLY and CDR2 is FYNNEI in the germline V gene. CDR3 length: 15 amino acids. Unmatched junction bases numbered 6, after V lost 4 bases and J lost 0 bases. CDR3 sequence (DNA): TGTGCCAGCAGTGCCCTAGCGGTGAGCTCCTACGAGCAGTACTTC. It encodes CASSALAVSSYEQYF.

The chain employs TRBV6-5 and TRBJ1-5; no clear D. Per germline, CDR1 MNHEY and CDR2 SVGAGI. V was shortened by 6 bases and J by 1 base, with 13 bases between the two germline ends. The CDR3 totals 15 residues. CDR3 sequence reads: CASRTQVSSNQPQHF. The CDR3 coding sequence is TGTGCCAGCAGAACCCAGGTCTCGAGCAATCAGCCCCAGCATTTT.

V and J are TRBV19 and TRBJ1-6; D not certain. Germline-derived CDR1 and CDR2 are LNHDA and SQIVND (reference sequence). V dropped 7 bases and J dropped 4 bases, with 11 bases sitting between them. The CDR3 totals 14 residues. The CDR3 loop is CASKDTPYNSPLHF. As DNA, the CDR3 is TGTGCCAGTAAAGACACCCCTTATAATTCACCCCTCCACTTT.